This TCR beta chain was sequenced for a study of cytotoxic CD8 clonotypes in ibrutinib-treated CLL. On the study more broadly: Overall, some 24 responses were partial and 2 complete; following median about 68 months, 14 patients stayed remitted and roughly twelve progressed.

The CDR3 length is 21 residues. Germline V gives CDR1 SGHVS, CDR2 FNYEAQ. The V segment lost 5 bases and the J segment 4 bases; nucleotides outside the gene matches: 19. The assay was immunoSEQ multiplex PCR, and TCRdb's table has in-frame clones only and misses some. The table shows more than 85,000 clones, with approximately 77% occurring only once. J is TRBJ2-1 and V is TRBV7-6, with TRBD2 matching 14 bases. This TCR was recovered from a human donor with chronic lymphocytic leukemia. The sequencing used PBMCs, collected after 24 months of ibrutinib treatment. CDR3 protein: CASSKINKTSGRAREYNEQFF. The CDR3 DNA is TGTGCCAGCAGCAAAATTAATAAGACTAGCGGGAGGGCCAGGGAGTACAATGAGCAGTTCTTC.